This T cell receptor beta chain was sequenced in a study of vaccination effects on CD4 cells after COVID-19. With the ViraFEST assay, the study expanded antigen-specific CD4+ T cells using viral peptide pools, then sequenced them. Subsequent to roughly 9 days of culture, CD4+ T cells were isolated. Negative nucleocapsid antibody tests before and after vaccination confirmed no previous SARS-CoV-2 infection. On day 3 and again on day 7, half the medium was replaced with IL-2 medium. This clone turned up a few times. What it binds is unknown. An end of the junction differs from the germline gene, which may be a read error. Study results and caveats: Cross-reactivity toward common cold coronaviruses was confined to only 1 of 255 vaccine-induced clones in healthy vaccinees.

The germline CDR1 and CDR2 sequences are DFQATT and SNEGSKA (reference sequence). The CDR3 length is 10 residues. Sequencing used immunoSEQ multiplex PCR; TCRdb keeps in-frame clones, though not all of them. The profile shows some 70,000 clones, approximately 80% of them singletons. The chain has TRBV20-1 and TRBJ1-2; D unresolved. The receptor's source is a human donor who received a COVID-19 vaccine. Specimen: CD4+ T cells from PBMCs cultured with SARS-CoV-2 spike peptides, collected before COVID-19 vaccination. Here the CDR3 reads CSVRGYGHTF. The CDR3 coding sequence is TGCAGTGTCAGAGGCTATGGCCACACCTTC.